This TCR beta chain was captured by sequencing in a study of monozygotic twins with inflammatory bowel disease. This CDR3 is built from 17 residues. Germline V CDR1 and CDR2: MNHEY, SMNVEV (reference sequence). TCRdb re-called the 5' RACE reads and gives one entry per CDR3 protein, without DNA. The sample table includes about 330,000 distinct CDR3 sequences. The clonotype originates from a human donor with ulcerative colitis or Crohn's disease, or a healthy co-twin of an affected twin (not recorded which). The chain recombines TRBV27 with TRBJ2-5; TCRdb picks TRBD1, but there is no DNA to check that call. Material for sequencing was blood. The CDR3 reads CASRTGSRKGARETQYF.